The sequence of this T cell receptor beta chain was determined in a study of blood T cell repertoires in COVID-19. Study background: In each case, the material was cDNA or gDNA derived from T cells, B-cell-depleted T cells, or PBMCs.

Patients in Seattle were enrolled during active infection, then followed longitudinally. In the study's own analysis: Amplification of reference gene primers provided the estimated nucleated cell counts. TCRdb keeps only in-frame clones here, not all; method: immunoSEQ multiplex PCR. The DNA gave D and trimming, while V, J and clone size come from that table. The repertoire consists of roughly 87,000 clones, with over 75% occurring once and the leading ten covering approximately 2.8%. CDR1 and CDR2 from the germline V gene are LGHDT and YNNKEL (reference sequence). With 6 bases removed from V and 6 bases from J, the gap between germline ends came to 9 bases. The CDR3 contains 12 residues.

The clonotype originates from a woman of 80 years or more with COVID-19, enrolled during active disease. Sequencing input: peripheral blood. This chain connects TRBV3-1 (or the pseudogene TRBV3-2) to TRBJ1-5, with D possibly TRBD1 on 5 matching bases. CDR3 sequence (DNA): TGTGCCAGCAGTTCCGGGGGTCAGCCCCAGCATTTT. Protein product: CASSSGGQPQHF.